Described below is a single T cell receptor (beta chain) sequence and its context. The sample is drawn from a study of patients and donors after allogeneic stem cell transplantation. V lost 3 bases and J lost 2, with 10 bases in between. CDR1 and CDR2 (germline): DFQATT, SNEGSKA (reference sequence). The CDR3 length is 14 residues. TCRdb passed the RT-PCR reads through MiXCR, listing each CDR3 protein once. This sample yields 25,000 to 35,000 distinct CDR3 sequences, of which about 6.5% are seen a single time; about 35% belongs to the top ten. The receptor was isolated from a human donor who was either an allogeneic HSCT recipient or a stem cell or donor lymphocyte infusion donor (not recorded which). It is not recorded whose cells these are; they may come from a transplant donor. The genes are TRBV20-1 and TRBJ2-2; D perhaps matches TRBD2 (6 bases). Sequencing input: blood, either unsorted or a sorted T cell fraction (not recorded which). In nucleotides, the CDR3 is TGCAGTGCTAGCGGGAGTCCTAACACCGGGGAGCTGTTTTTT. This translates into CSASGSPNTGELFF.